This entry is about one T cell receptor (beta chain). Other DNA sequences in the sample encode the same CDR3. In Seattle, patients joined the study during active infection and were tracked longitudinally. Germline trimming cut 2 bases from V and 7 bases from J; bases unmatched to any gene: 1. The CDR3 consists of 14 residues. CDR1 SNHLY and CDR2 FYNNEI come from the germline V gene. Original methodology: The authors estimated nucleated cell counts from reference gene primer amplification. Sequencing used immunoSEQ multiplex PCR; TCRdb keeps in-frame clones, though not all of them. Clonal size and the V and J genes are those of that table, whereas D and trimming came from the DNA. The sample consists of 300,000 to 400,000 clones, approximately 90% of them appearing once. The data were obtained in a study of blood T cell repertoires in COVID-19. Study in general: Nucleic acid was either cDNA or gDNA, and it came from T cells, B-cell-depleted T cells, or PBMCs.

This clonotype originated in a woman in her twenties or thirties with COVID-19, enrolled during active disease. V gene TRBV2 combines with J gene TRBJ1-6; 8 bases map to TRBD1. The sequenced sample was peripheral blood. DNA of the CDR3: TGTGCCAGCAGTGAAAACAGGGGGAATTCACCCCTCCACTTT. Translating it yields CASSENRGNSPLHF.